These 20 T cell receptor beta chains originate from one sample sequenced in a study of blood T cell repertoires in COVID-19. Produced via immunoSEQ multiplex PCR; TCRdb's table is partial and in-frame only. The sample yields approximately 390,000 clones, approximately 88% seen once. The material sequenced was PBMCs or T cells enriched from blood (not recorded which). The receptors originated from a woman aged 40 to 50 with acute COVID-19.

The genes are TRBV23-1 and TRBJ1-3; no definite D call. TRBV23-1 counts as an open reading frame of uncertain function. The CDR3 runs 17 residues. Trimming removed 4 bases from V and 3 bases from J, with 19 bases in between. CDR3 bases: TGCGCCAGCAGTCCCCCGGGGAAGGTACACGGTGGAAACACCATATATTTT. It yields the protein CASSPPGKVHGGNTIYF.

In its sample, this clone was seen a few times. The genes are TRBV28 and TRBJ1-5, with a tentative D call TRBD1 (5 bases). Germline CDR1 is MDHEN and CDR2 is SYDVKM. The CDR3 is 16 residues long. V lost 6 bases and J 3 bases, leaving 18 bases between the germline ends. The CDR3 DNA reads TGTGCCAGCAGCCCCGTCGGAGGGGATGACAATCAGCCCCAGCATTTT. This translates into CASSPVGGDDNQPQHF.

This chain uses TRBV30 with TRBJ1-5; D is undetermined. CDR1 GTSNPN and CDR2 SVGIG come from the germline V gene (reference sequence). Trimming left V 1 base short and J 3 bases short, with 10 bases between. The CDR3 contains 14 residues. Written as DNA, the CDR3 is TGTGCCTGGAGTGAGGTGGAGATCAATCAGCCCCAGCATTTT. Protein: CAWSEVEINQPQHF.

This clone was counted between two and nine times. The J gene is TRBJ2-7, the V gene TRBV4-2; D gene unclear. Germline V CDR1 and CDR2: LGHNA, YNFKEQ. V was trimmed by 1 base and J by 0 bases, leaving 10 bases between them. There are 15 residues in the CDR3. For the CDR3, the DNA is TGTGCCAGCAGCCAAGGCTCCCGCAGCTCCTACGAGCAGTACTTC. It encodes CASSQGSRSSYEQYF.

Here the CDR3 DNA reads TGTGCCTGGAGTGCGGGGGGGTCACAAGAGACCCAGTACTTC. It codes for CAWSAGGSQETQYF. The gene calls are TRBV30 and TRBJ2-5, with TRBD2 matching 8 bases. The CDR3 spans 14 residues. Germline CDR1 is GTSNPN and CDR2 is SVGIG (reference sequence). Germline trimming cut 1 base from V and 2 bases from J; bases unmatched to any gene: 3. Using reference TRBV30 and TRBJ2-5 for the parts outside the CDR3, the full variable domain is SQTIHQWPATLVQPVGSPLSLECTVEGTSNPNLYWYRQAAGRGLQLLFYSVGIGQISSEVPQNLSASRPQDRQFILSSKKLLLSDSGFYLCAWSAGGSQETQYFGPGTRLLVL.

The chain has TRBV27 and TRBJ2-7; 9 positions match TRBD1. Germline V gene lookup returns CDR1 MNHEY and CDR2 SMNVEV (reference sequence). V shed 5 bases, J shed 2 bases, and the junction held 10 bases outside the gene matches. The CDR3 totals 16 residues. CDR3 sequence: CASSHGAGTGTYEQYF. CDR3 sequence (DNA): TGTGCCAGCAGTCATGGCGCCGGGACAGGGACCTACGAGCAGTACTTC.

Written as DNA, the CDR3 is TGTGCCAGCAGTGGGGACAGAGGAAAAACTAATGAAAAACTGTTTTTT. It encodes CASSGDRGKTNEKLFF. The chain has TRBV6-1 and TRBJ1-4, with 7 bases matching TRBD1. Germline trimming cut 4 bases from V and 1 base from J; bases unmatched to any gene: 6. Germline V gene data show CDR1 as MNHNS and CDR2 as SASEGT. This CDR3 is built from 16 residues.

This chain uses TRBV5-4 with TRBJ1-1; the D gene is possibly TRBD1 (6 bases). Per the germline V gene, CDR1 is SGHNT and CDR2 is YYREEE (reference sequence). This CDR3 has 15 residues. V lost 0 bases, J lost 5 bases, and 14 bases lay in between. CDR3 bases: TGTGCCAGCAGCTTGGGGACCGGGAGGGGGACTGAAGCTTTCTTT. It translates to CASSLGTGRGTEAFF.

CDR3 loop: CASSQISGGAGDEQYF. In DNA form, the CDR3 reads TGTGCCAGCAGCCAAATAAGCGGGGGGGCCGGGGACGAGCAGTACTTC. J is TRBJ2-7 and V is TRBV4-2; 10 nucleotides match TRBD2. Per the germline V gene, CDR1 is LGHNA and CDR2 is YNFKEQ. V shed 2 bases, J shed 5 bases, and the junction held 9 bases outside the gene matches. The CDR3 length is 16 residues.

The chain carries TRBV19 and TRBJ1-2, with TRBD1 identical over 8 bases. CDR1 and CDR2 (germline): LNHDA, SQIVND (reference sequence). The CDR3 has 18 residues. V gave up 2 bases and J gave up 0 bases; unmatched junction bases: 11. CDR3 loop: CASSIYMGQERPNYGYTF. CDR3 DNA: TGTGCCAGTAGTATATATATGGGACAGGAGCGACCTAACTATGGCTACACCTTC.

This chain connects TRBV10-3 to TRBJ1-4; 12 bases line up with TRBD1. The germline CDR1 and CDR2 sequences are ENHRY and SYGVKD. The CDR3 loop spans 16 amino acids. Trimming took 6 bases from V and 5 from J; bases not matched to a gene: 7. The CDR3 spells CAIRPGTGGSNEKLFF. The DNA of the CDR3 is TGTGCCATCAGACCCGGGACAGGGGGCAGCAATGAAAAACTGTTTTTT.

The V and J genes are TRBV6-5 and TRBJ2-1; a weak D match, TRBD1 (6 bases). Germline loops: CDR1 MNHEY, CDR2 SVGAGI. The V gene lost 4 bases and the J gene lost 5 bases, with 15 bases spanning the gap. The CDR3 length is 15 residues. The CDR3: CASSLVGAWNNEQFF. CDR3 coding DNA: TGTGCCAGCAGTTTAGTGGGGGCATGGAACAATGAGCAGTTCTTC.

The chain is built from TRBV5-1 and TRBJ1-4; TRBD1 matches 7 bases. The length of the CDR3 is 15 residues. V gave up 3 bases and J gave up 5 bases; unmatched junction bases: 7. In germline, CDR1 is SGHRS, CDR2 YFSETQ. The CDR3 region is CASSSGQRVNEKLFF. CDR3 bases: TGCGCCAGCAGCTCGGGACAGAGAGTAAATGAAAAACTGTTTTTT.

This CDR3 reads CSVVRGTPSYEQYF. CDR3 nucleotides: TGCAGCGTTGTACGTGGGACTCCCTCCTACGAGCAGTACTTC. V is TRBV29-1 and J is TRBJ2-7; the D gene is possibly TRBD2 (6 bases). The CDR3 is 14 amino acids. V lost 4 bases and J 0 bases, leaving 13 bases between the germline ends. Germline assignment: CDR1 SQVTM and CDR2 ANQGSEA.

V gene TRBV19 combines with J gene TRBJ2-7; 11 bases map to TRBD2. The V gene end was trimmed by 5 bases and the J gene end by 2 bases; junction bases not matched to a gene: 2. Germline values: CDR1 LNHDA, CDR2 SQIVND (reference sequence). The CDR3 contains 14 residues. The CDR3 region is CASSELAGAYEQYF. As DNA, the CDR3 is TGTGCCAGTAGTGAACTAGCGGGGGCCTACGAGCAGTACTTC.

This clone appeared once. The chain is built from TRBV18 and TRBJ2-5; possibly TRBD1 for D (5 bases). CDR3 length equals 12 residues. Germline CDR1 and CDR2: KGHSH and LQKENI. The V end was cut by 4 bases, the J end by 7 bases, with 10 bases between. CDR3 DNA: TGTGCCAGCTCACAACCGACAGCGACCCAGTACTTC. Protein: CASSQPTATQYF.

Only one count was recorded for this clone. The chain recombines TRBV9 with TRBJ1-1, with 7 bases lining up with TRBD1. Germline V gene sequence: CDR1 SGDLS, CDR2 YYNGEE. V dropped 4 bases and J dropped 3; count of bases not matched to a gene: 9. The CDR3 has 15 residues. The DNA of the CDR3 is TGTGCCAGCAGCCCTAGCCGGACAGGCCACACTGAAGCTTTCTTT. This gives the protein CASSPSRTGHTEAFF.

The CDR3 here is CASSSGTDTQYF. CDR3 nucleotides: TGTGCCAGCAGTTCCGGCACAGATACGCAGTATTTT. The rearrangement links TRBV11-3 to TRBJ2-3; D is uncertain. V lost 6 bases and J 1 base, leaving 5 bases between the germline ends. Germline-derived CDR1 and CDR2 are SGHNT and YENEEA. This CDR3 region has 12 residues.

The chain links TRBV6-5 to TRBJ1-1; 9 bases line up with TRBD1. This CDR3 has 13 amino acids. The germline CDR1 and CDR2 sequences are MNHEY and SVGAGI. The junction had 3 bases not matched to a gene; V was cut back by 6 bases and J by 4 bases. The CDR3 is CASSQGQGTEAFF. The CDR3 DNA sequence: TGTGCCAGCAGCCAGGGACAGGGCACTGAAGCTTTCTTT.

This chain links TRBV7-8 with TRBJ2-2; 10 bases agree with TRBD2. J gave up 6 bases and V 3 bases, and 10 bases lay outside the gene matches. Germline V gene data show CDR1 as SGHVS and CDR2 as FQNEAQ. The CDR3 is 17 residues long. The CDR3 region has the DNA TGTGCCAGCAGCTTTGGCAGCGGGGGGGCCTGGGCCGGGGAGCTGTTTTTT. It is translated as CASSFGSGGAWAGELFF.